This TCR beta chain stems from a study of sequential checkpoint blockade in melanoma. V was pared by 5 bases and J by 2 bases, with 8 bases of the junction left unmatched. Germline CDR1 and CDR2: MRHNA and SNTAGT. This CDR3 has 16 amino acids. TCRdb's copy holds only in-frame clones and misses some; the assay was immunoSEQ multiplex PCR. The sample lists roughly 28,000 clones; about 80% were seen once. Treatment indicated: randomized to nivolumab then ipilimumab (arm A) or the reverse (arm B). No patient had prior DNA-damaging chemotherapy. Sequencing was performed on CD8+ T cells sorted from blood (inferred from file names), taken from a patient given nivolumab and ipilimumab in sequence. The clonotype comes from a human donor with melanoma. The chain joins TRBV6-4 to TRBJ2-3; TRBD2 matches at 9 bases. In nucleotides, the CDR3 is TGTGCCAGCAGTCCTGGGTCTAGCGGGGACACAGATACGCAGTATTTT. This translates into CASSPGSSGDTDTQYF.